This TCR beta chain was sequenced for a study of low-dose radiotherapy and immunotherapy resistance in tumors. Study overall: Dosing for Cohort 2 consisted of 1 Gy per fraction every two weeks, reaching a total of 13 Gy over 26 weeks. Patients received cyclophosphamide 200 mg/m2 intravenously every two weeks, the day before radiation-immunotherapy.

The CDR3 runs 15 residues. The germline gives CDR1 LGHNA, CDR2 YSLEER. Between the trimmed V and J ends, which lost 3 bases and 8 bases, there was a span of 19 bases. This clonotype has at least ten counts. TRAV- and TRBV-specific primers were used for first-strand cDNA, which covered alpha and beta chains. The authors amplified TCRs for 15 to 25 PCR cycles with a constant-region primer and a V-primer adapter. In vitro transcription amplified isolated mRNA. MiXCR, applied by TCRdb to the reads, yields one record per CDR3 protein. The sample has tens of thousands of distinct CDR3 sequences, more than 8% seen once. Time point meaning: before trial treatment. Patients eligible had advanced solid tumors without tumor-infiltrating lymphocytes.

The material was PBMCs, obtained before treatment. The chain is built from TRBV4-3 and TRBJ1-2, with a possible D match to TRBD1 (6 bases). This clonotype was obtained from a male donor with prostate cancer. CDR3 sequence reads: CASSQGGNIGGGYTF. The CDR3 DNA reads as TGCGCCAGCAGCCAGGGGGGCAACATCGGTGGCGGCTACACCTTC.